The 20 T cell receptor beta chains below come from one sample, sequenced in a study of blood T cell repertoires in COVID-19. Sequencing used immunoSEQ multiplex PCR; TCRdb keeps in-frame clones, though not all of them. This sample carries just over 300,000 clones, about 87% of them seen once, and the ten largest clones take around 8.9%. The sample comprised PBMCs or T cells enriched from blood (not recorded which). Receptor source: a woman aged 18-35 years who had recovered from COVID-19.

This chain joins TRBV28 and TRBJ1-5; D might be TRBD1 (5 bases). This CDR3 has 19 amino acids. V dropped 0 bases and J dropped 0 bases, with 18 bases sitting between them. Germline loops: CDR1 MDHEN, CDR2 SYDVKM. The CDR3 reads CASSLWVGSGVYSNQPQHF. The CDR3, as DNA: TGTGCCAGCAGTTTATGGGTAGGGTCGGGGGTTTATAGCAATCAGCCCCAGCATTTT.

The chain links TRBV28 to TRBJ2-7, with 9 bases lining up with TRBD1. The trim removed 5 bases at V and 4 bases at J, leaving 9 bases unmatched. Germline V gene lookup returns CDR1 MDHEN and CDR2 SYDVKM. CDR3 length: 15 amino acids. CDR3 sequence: CASSTNRDREYEQYF. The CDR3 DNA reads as TGTGCCAGCAGTACCAACCGGGACAGGGAGTACGAGCAGTACTTC. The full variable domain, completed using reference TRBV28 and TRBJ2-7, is DVKVTQSSRYLVKRTGEKVFLECVQDMDHENMFWYRQDPGLGLRLIYFSYDVKMKEKGDIPEGYSVSREKKERFSLILESASTNQTSMYLCASSTNRDREYEQYFGPGTRLTVT.

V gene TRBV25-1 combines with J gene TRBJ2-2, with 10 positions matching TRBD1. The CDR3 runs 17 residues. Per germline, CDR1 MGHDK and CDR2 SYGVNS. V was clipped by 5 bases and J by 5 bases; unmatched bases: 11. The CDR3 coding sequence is TGTGCCAGCAGTCCTTGGGGCGGGACAGGGGAGACCGGGGAGCTGTTTTTT. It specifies CASSPWGGTGETGELFF.

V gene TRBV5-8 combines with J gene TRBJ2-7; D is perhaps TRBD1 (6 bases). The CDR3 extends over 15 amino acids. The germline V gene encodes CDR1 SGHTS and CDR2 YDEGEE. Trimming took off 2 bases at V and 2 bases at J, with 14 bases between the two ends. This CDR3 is CASSFLTGRTYEQYF. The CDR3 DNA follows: TGTGCCAGCAGCTTCTTGACAGGACGAACCTACGAGCAGTACTTC.

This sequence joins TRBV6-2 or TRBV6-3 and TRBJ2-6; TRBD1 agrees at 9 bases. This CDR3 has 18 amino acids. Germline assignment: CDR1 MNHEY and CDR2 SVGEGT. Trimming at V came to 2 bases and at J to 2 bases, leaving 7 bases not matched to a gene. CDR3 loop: CASSYEGQGIPGANVLTF. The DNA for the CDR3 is TGTGCCAGCAGTTACGAGGGACAGGGAATACCTGGGGCCAACGTCCTGACTTTC.

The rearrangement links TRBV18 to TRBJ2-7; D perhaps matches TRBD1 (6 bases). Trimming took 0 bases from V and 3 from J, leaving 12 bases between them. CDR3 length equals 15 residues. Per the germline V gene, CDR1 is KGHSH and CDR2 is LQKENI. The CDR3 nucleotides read TGTGCCAGCTCACCACCTACAGGGTACGGCTACGAGCAGTACTTC. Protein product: CASSPPTGYGYEQYF. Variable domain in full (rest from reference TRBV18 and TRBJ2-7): NAGVMQNPRHLVRRRGQEARLRCSPMKGHSHVYWYRQLPEEGLKFMVYLQKENIIDESGMPKERFSAEFPKEGPSILRIQQVVRGDSAAYFCASSPPTGYGYEQYFGPGTRLTVT.

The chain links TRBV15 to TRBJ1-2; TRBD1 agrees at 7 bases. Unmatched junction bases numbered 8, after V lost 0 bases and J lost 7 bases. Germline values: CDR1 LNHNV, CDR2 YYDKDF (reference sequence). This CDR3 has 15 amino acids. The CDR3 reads CATSREQGTLGGYTF. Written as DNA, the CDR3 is TGTGCCACCAGCAGAGAACAGGGGACCTTAGGTGGCTACACCTTC.

For the CDR3, the DNA is TGTGCCAGCAGCTTAGTTATTGTGGTAGTCGAAGCTTTCTTT. Protein sequence: CASSLVIVVVEAFF. This chain links TRBV7-9 with TRBJ1-1; no reliable D call. The CDR3 is made up of 14 amino acids. Germline CDR1 is SEHNR and CDR2 is FQNEAQ (reference sequence). V lost 1 base, J lost 8 bases, and 14 bases lay in between.

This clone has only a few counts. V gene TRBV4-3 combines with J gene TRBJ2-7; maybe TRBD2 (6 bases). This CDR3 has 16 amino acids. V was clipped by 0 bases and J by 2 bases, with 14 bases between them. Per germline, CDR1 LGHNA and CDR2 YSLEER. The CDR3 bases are TGCGCCAGCAGCCAAGATTTTGGCGGGGTCCCCTACGAGCAGTACTTC. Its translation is CASSQDFGGVPYEQYF.

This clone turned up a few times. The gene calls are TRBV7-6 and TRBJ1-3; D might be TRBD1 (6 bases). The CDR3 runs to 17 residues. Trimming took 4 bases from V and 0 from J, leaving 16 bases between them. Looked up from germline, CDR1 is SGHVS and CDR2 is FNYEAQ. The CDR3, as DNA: TGTGCCAGCAGCTCAGGCGGGGGCCCTTACTCTGGAAACACCATATATTTT. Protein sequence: CASSSGGGPYSGNTIYF.

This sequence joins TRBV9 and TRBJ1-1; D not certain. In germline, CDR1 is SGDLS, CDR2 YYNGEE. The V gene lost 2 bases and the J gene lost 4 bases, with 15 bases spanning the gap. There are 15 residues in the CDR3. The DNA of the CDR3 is TGTGCCAGCAGCGTGGGAGACGGACCAAGCACTGAAGCTTTCTTT. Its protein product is CASSVGDGPSTEAFF.

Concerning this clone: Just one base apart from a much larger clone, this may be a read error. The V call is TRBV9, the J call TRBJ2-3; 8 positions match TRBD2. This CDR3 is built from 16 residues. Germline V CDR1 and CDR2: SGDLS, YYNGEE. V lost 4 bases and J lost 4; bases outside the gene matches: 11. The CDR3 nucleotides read TGTGCCAGCAGCCTACCCGGGAGGGGAACCCCAGATACGCAGTATTTT. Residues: CASSLPGRGTPDTQYF.

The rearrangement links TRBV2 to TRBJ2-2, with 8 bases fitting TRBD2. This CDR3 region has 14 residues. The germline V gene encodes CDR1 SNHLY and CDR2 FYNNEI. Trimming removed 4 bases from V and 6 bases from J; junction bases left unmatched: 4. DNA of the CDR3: TGTGCCAGCAGTGTGCGGGAGGTCCCCGGGGAGCTGTTTTTT. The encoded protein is CASSVREVPGELFF.

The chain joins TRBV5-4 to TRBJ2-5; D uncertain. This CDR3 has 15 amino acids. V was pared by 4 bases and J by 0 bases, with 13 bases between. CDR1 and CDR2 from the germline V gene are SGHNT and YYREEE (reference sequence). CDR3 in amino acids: CASSPAKPNQETQYF. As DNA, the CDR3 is TGTGCCAGCAGCCCCGCAAAGCCTAACCAAGAGACCCAGTACTTC.

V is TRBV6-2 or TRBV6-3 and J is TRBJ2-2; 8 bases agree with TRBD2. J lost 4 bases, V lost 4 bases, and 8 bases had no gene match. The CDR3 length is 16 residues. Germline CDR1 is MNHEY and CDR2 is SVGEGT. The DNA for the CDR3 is TGTGCCAGCAGTTTCCCTTTCGGGACTAGCACCGGGGAGCTGTTTTTT. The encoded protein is CASSFPFGTSTGELFF.

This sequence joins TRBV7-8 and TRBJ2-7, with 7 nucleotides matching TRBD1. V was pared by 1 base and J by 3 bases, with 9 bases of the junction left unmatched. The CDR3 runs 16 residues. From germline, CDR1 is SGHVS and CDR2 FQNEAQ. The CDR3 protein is CASSLVRQGNLYEQYF. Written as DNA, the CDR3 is TGTGCCAGCAGCTTAGTCCGACAGGGTAACCTCTACGAGCAGTACTTC.

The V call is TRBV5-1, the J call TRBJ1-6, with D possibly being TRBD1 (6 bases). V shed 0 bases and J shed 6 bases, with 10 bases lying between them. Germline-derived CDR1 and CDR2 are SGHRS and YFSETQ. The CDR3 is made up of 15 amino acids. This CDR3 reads CASSLGQQGNSPLHF. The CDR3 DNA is TGCGCCAGCAGCTTGGGTCAACAGGGTAATTCACCCCTCCACTTT.

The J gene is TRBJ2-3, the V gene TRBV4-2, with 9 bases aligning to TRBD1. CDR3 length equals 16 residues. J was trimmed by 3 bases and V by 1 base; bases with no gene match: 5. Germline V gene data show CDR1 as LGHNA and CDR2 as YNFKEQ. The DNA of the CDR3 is TGTGCCAGCAGCCAAGGTCGGGACAGGGCAACAGATACGCAGTATTTT. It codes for CASSQGRDRATDTQYF.

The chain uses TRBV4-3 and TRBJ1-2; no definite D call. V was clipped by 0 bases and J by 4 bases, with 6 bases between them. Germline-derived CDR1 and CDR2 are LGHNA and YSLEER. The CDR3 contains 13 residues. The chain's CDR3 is CASSQDGSYGYTF. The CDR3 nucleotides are TGCGCCAGCAGCCAAGACGGGTCCTATGGCTACACCTTC.

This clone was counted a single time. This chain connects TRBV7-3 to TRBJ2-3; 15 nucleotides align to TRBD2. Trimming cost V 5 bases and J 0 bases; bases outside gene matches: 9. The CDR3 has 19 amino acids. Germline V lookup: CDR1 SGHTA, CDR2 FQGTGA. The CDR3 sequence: CASSHPGLAGGRSTDTQYF. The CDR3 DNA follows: TGTGCCAGCAGCCACCCGGGACTAGCGGGGGGAAGGAGCACAGATACGCAGTATTTT.